Listed below are T cell receptor beta chains from one sample, sequenced in a study of CD4 T cells in relation to SARS-CoV-2 and coronaviruses. No antigens are known for them. Only in-frame clones appear in the TCRdb table, and some are missing; sequencing was by immunoSEQ multiplex PCR. This sample yields 20,000 to 25,000 clones, of which just over 75% are seen a single time; roughly a sixth belongs to the top ten. The sequenced sample consisted of CD4+ T cells from PBMCs, cultured in vitro. The receptors were sampled from a human donor in good health. Each CDR3 is given with its conserved first and last residue. A D gene is named only where the DNA matches it firmly. Only part of the rows carry a size: once, few, many, or a class if the clone is expanded.

D gene | J gene | clone size | V gene | CDR3 DNA | CDR3 protein
NA | TRBJ2-1 | once | TRBV5-4 | TGTGCCAGCAGCTTTGGCCTCGTCCCATACAATGAGCAGTTCTTC | CASSFGLVPYNEQFF
TRBD2 | TRBJ2-1 | few | TRBV12-5 | TGTGCTAGTGGTATGGGACTAGTCCTATACAATGAGCAGTTCTTC | CASGMGLVLYNEQFF
NA | TRBJ1-1 | NA | TRBV7-2 | TGTGCCAGCAGCCACTACGAGGGGCCTGAAGCTTTCTTT | CASSHYEGPEAFF
NA | TRBJ2-2 | NA | TRBV19 | TGTGCCAGTAGTATCAGGGCCGGCGGGGAGCTGTTTTTT | CASSIRAGGELFF
TRBD1 | TRBJ2-1 | once | TRBV5-1 | TGCGCCAGCAGCTCCCGGCTAGGGGGCGCCGGTTCCTACAATGAGCAGTTCTTC | CASSSRLGGAGSYNEQFF
NA | TRBJ1-3 | NA | TRBV27 | TGTGCCAGCAGGCGCGGGGTTGGGGGTAACACCATATATTTT | CASRRGVGGNTIYF
TRBD1 | TRBJ1-2 | NA | TRBV30 | TGTGCCTGGACCCGAGGCTGGGACAGCTATAACTATGGCTACACCTTC | CAWTRGWDSYNYGYTF
TRBD1 | TRBJ2-1 | few | TRBV10-3 | TGTGCCATCAGTGAATACTTACGGCAAGGGACAGGGATCGATGAGCAGTTCTTC | CAISEYLRQGTGIDEQFF
TRBD1 | TRBJ1-4 | NA | TRBV27 | TGTGCCAGCAGTTTATCGATGCGGGACAGCTGTGCAACTAATGAAAAACTGTTTTTT | CASSLSMRDSCATNEKLFF
NA | TRBJ1-2 | NA | TRBV28 | TGTGCCAGCAGTTTAGGGGGGGCCGGTGGCTACACCTTC | CASSLGGAGGYTF
TRBD1 | TRBJ1-2 | NA | TRBV10-3 | TGTGCCATCAGTGGCGAGTCGGGACAGGGAACTTATGGCTACACCTTC | CAISGESGQGTYGYTF
NA | TRBJ2-7 | few | TRBV7-8 | TGTGCCAGCAGCTTGGTAGGGGACCCCTCCTACGAGCAGTACTTC | CASSLVGDPSYEQYF
NA | TRBJ2-6 | NA | TRBV7-8 | TGTGCCAGCAGCCCCGTCGCCGGGGCCAACGTCCTGACTTTC | CASSPVAGANVLTF
TRBD2 | TRBJ2-1 | NA | TRBV29-1 | TGCAGCGTCGGGACTAGCGGGAGGGTTTACAATGAGCAGTTCTTC | CSVGTSGRVYNEQFF
NA | TRBJ2-1 | few | TRBV12-3/TRBV12-4 | TGTGCCAGCAAGCTCTCCCTCTACAATGAGCAGTTCTTC | CASKLSLYNEQFF
NA | TRBJ1-2 | NA | TRBV5-5 | TGTGCCAGCAGCCTGGACAAGGGCTATGGCTACACCTTC | CASSLDKGYGYTF
TRBD2 | TRBJ2-7 | NA | TRBV20-1 | TGCAGTGCTAGTGGGACTAGCGGGTCCCGGGAGCAGTACTTC | CSASGTSGSREQYF